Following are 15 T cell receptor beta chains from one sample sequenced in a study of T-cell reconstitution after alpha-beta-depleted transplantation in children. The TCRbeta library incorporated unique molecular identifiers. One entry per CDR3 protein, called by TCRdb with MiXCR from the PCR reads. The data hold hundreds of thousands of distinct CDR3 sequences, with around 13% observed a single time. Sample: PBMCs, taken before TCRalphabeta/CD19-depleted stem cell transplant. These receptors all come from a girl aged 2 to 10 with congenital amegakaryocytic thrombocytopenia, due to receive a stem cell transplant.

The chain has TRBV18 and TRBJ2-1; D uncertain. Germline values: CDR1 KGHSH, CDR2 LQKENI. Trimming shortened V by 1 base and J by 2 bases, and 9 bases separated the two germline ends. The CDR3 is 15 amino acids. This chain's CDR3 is CASSPQGFPYNEQFF. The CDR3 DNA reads TGTGCCAGCTCACCACAGGGATTCCCCTACAATGAGCAGTTCTTC.

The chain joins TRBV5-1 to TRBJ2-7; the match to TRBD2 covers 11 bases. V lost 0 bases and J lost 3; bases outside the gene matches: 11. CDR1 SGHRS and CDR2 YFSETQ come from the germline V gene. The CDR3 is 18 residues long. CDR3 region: CASSLALAGASADYEQYF. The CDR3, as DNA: TGCGCCAGCAGCTTGGCACTAGCGGGAGCCAGTGCCGACTACGAGCAGTACTTC.

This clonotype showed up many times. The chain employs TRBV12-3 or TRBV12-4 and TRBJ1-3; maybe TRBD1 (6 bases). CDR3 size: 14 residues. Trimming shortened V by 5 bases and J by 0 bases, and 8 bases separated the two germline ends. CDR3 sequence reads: CASSTGYSGNTIYF. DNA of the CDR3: TGTGCCAGCAGTACAGGGTACTCTGGAAACACCATATATTTT.

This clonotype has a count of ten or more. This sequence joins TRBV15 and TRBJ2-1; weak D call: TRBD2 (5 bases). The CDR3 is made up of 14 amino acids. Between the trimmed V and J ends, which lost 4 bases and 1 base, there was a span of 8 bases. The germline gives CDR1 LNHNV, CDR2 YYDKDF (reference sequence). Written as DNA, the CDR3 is TGTGCCACCAGCAAACTAGAATCCTACAATGAGCAGTTCTTC. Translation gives CATSKLESYNEQFF.

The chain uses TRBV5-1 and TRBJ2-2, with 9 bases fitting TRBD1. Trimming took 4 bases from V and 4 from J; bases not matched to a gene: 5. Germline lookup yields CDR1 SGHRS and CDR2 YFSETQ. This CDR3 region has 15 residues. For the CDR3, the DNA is TGCGCCAGCAGCACGGGACAGGGAGGCACCGGGGAGCTGTTTTTT. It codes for CASSTGQGGTGELFF.

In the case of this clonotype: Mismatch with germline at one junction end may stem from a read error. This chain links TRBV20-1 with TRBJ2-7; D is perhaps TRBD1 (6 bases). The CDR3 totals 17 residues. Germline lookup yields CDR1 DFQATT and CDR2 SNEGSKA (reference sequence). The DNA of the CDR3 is TGCAGTGCTAGACCGACAGGCCCGGACCGAAACACTGCTAACGAGGGGTTC. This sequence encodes CSARPTGPDRNTANEGF.

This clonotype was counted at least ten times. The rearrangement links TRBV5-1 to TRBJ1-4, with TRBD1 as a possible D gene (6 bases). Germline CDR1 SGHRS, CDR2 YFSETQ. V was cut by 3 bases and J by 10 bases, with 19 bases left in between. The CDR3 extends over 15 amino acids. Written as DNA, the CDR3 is TGCGCCAGCAGCTCCATCGACAGGAGGTTAGGAAAACTGTTTTTT. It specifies CASSSIDRRLGKLFF.

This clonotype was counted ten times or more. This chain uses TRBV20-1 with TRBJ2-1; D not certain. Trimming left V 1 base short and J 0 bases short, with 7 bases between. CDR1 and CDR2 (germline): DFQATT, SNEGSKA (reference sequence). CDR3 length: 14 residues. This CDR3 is CSARVRPSYNEQFF. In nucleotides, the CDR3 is TGCAGTGCTAGAGTGAGGCCCTCCTACAATGAGCAGTTCTTC.

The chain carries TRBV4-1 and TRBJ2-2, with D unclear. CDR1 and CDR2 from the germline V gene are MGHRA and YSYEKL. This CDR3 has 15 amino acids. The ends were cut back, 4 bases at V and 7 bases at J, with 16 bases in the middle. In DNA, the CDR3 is TGCGCCAGCAGCCCCCTCGCGTCTCTGAGCGGGGAGCTGTTTTTT. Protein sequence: CASSPLASLSGELFF.

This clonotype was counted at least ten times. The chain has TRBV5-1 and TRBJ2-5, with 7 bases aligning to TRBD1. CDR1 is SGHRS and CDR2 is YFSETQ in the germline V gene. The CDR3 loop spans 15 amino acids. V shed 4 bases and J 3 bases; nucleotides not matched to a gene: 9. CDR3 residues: CASSPQDREEETQYF. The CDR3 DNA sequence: TGCGCCAGCAGCCCGCAAGACAGGGAAGAAGAGACCCAGTACTTC.

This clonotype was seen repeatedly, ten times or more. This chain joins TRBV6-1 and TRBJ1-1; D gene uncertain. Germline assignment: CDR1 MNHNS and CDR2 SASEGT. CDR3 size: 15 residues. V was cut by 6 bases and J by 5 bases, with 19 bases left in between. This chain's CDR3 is CASSGPWVGATEAFF. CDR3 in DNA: TGTGCCAGCAGCGGCCCTTGGGTCGGAGCAACTGAAGCTTTCTTT.

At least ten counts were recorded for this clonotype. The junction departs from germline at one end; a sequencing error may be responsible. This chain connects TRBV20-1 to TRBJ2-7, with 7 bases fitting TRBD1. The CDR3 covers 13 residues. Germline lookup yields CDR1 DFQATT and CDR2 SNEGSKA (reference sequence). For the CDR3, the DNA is TGCAGTGCCCTGGGGACAGAAGCCTACGAGCAGCACTTC. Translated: CSALGTEAYEQHF.

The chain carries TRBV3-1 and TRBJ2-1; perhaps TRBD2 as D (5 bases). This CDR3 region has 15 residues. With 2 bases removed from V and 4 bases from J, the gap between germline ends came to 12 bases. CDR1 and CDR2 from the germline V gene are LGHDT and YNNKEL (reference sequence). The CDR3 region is CASSQNSGVYNEQFF. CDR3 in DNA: TGTGCCAGCAGCCAAAACTCCGGGGTTTACAATGAGCAGTTCTTC.

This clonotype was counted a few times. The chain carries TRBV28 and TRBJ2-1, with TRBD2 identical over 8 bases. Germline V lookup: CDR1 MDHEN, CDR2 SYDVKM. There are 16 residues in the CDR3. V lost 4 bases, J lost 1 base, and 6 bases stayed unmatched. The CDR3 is CASSYHSGVSYNEQFF. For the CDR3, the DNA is TGTGCCAGCAGTTACCATAGCGGGGTGTCCTACAATGAGCAGTTCTTC.

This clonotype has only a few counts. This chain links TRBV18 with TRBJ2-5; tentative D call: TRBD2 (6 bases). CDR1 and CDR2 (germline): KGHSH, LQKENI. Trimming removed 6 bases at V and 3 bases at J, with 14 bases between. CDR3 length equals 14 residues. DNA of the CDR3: TGTGCCAGCTCTCCAAGTTCGGGGGAAGAGACCCAGTACTTC. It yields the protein CASSPSSGEETQYF.